This T cell receptor (beta chain) originates from a study of Graves' ophthalmopathy and Graves' hyperthyroidism listed by TCRdb under 2018. About the full investigation: Peripheral blood was collected at initial diagnosis, prior to any treatment. T-cell repertoires of thyroid tissue and blood were compared in a handful of hyperthyroidism patients. In total, 135 blood samples were TCR-sequenced: around 42 ophthalmopathy, some 80 hyperthyroidism and approximately 17 hyperthyroidism-to-ophthalmopathy patients. Following sample collection, hyperthyroidism patients were given methimazole at a starting dose of 30 mg daily, and ophthalmopathy patients were given high-dose intravenous methylprednisolone. TCR beta repertoire signatures were used to distinguish Graves' ophthalmopathy from Graves' hyperthyroidism and to predict progression to ophthalmopathy. To explore V-J signatures distinguishing ophthalmopathy from hyperthyroidism, a discovery set of about a hundred patients (roughly 45 ophthalmopathy, 55 to 60 stable hyperthyroidism) was enrolled. The approximately 100 discovery patients were randomly split 7:3 into training and test sets. The independent validation cohort included roughly 19 hyperthyroidism patients plus 17 patients who later progressed from hyperthyroidism to ophthalmopathy. Study-level results and caveats: No statistical method was used to predetermine the sample size, and group allocation was not hidden from the investigators. Among expanded thyroid clonotypes with frequency above 0.001, most also showed up in blood, which suggests that blood repertoires may reflect the thyroid immune response. In validation, the model predicted ophthalmopathy progression with about 70% sensitivity and 72.22% specificity; some 13 predicted patients were CT-confirmed with GO in a median of approximately 6.5 months. The 13-signature model separated ophthalmopathy from stable hyperthyroidism with 85% to 90% sensitivity and just under 84% specificity in cross-validation, and 80%/75% in the test set.

Hyperthyroidism was considered stable if no progression to ophthalmopathy occurred within 18 months of follow-up. Hyperthyroidism patients were newly diagnosed, were aged 18 to 65 years, and had a disease duration under 2 months. Patients were excluded if they had other autoimmune diseases, uncontrolled infections, pregnancy or lactation. Diagnosis relied on clinical symptoms, serum thyroxine, TRAb, thyroid ultrasound and orbital computed tomography. PBMCs were isolated from 7.5 to 10 ml of fresh peripheral blood by Ficoll-Paque density gradient centrifugation. Trizol reagent was used to extract the total RNA, and its quality was then checked on an Agilent 2100 Bioanalyzer. CDR1 DFQATT and CDR2 SNEGSKA were looked up in the germline V gene (reference sequence). Counted from cysteine to phenylalanine, this CDR3 has 16 amino acids. Left in the record is the CDR3 DNA by itself, 48 bases read in frame from the first base. V loses 0 bases, J loses 2 bases, and the germline ends lie 16 bases apart.

This clonotype was recorded many times. The clone's antigen remains unknown. Base qualities are not provided; no much larger clone lies one nucleotide away. For repertoire sequencing, the TCR beta CDR3 regions were amplified from RNA transcripts. A first-round RT-PCR used HTBI primers with the Qiagen OneStep RT-PCR kit, followed by a second-round multiplex PCR, size selection and purification. Libraries were sequenced paired-end with 100 bp reads on an Illumina HiSeq2000. The authors' analysis ran thus. SOAPnuke was used to process the reads, throwing out any read that had adapters, had uncalled bases, had a mean Phred below 15, or lacked an exact constant-primer or identifier match. COPE v1.2.5 was used to merge high-quality paired reads. Unique nucleotide sequences were defined as clonotypes and aligned to IMGT TRB V, D and J references using MiTCR v1.1. Analysis was restricted to V-J combinations with a frequency above 0.0001, which covered 99% to 99.2% of repertoires. A TCR clonal expansion and chaos score per V-J combination was defined as the ratio of F50 clonal expansion to chaos observed in the TCRdist matrix. Features were reduced by Welch's t-statistics and random forest to around 14 V-J combinations, which fed a naive Bayes classifier. Thyroid-blood repertoire similarity was quantified with the Morisita-Horn index. The public reads were quality trimmed at Q25 with fastp and then assembled into clones with MiXCR by TCRdb, keeping productive beta chains. Under each unique CDR3 protein, matching rows form one entry showing the most common genes and DNA. In this record, the V and J calls reflect TCRdb's handling and not the investigators' own analysis. The sample yields hundreds of thousands of distinct CDR3 sequences; over 20% were counted once. Jointly, the top ten make up more than 5.5% of the sample.

In this chain, TRBV20-1 is recombined with TRBJ1-1; the D gene is perhaps TRBD1, from 5 matching bases. The receptor's source is a young woman with stable Graves' hyperthyroidism. Some clones in this sample may be carry-over from other donors' samples. Donor details come from another sample of the same person, matched by shared clones. The source material was peripheral blood. The nucleotide sequence reads TGCAGTGCTAGAGATCCGACAGAACCTCGCAACACTGAAGCTTTCTTT. Protein translation: CSARDPTEPRNTEAFF.